This T cell receptor (beta chain) was sequenced for a study of T cells after posttransplantation cyclophosphamide. Study findings and constraints: Tissue-infiltrating T cells from skin or gut overlapped little with blood T cells. Donor-recipient repertoire similarity was low at 1-2 months, rising over year one. Recipient CMV seropositivity and CMV reactivation strongly tracked TRB clonality.

Control samples came 1 year after myeloablative marrow transplants with methotrexate plus calcineurin inhibitor. Clones were sequenced by immunoSEQ multiplex PCR, and TCRdb holds only the in-frame ones, with some missing. The sample shows around 16,000 clones, 84% of them seen only once. On this clone: Its matching antigen is unknown.

Trimming took 2 bases from V and 2 from J, leaving 10 bases between them. The CDR3 extends over 15 amino acids. The germline V gene encodes CDR1 MNHNY and CDR2 SVGAGI (reference sequence). Sequenced here: PBMCs, sampled 350 to 400 days after allogeneic stem cell transplant with calcineurin inhibitor and methotrexate. The clonotype originates from a male patient between 18 and 35 years old who received an allogeneic stem cell transplant from a related donor, was CMV-positive, and had no GVHD. The graft donor may be the source of some T cells. The V call is TRBV6-6, the J call TRBJ1-5, with D possibly being TRBD1 (6 bases). This CDR3 reads CASSYVGGRNQPQHF. DNA for the CDR3: TGTGCCAGCAGTTACGTGGGGGGGCGCAATCAGCCCCAGCATTTT.